The source of this T cell receptor (beta chain) is a study of human T cells and chemical hapten exposure. The time point here: pre-sensitization, week 0. Treatment: therapeutic diphenylcyclopropenone sensitization with weekly scalp DPC. The library gave individual cDNA molecules unique molecular identifiers. Each CDR3 protein gets one entry after TCRdb re-called the RACE reads with MiXCR. The sample holds 60,000 to 70,000 distinct CDR3 sequences, roughly 9.7% seen once. Germline lookup yields CDR1 SNHLY and CDR2 FYNNEI. This CDR3 comprises 12 residues. The V and J ends lost 3 bases and 2 bases respectively, with 4 bases between them.

The V and J genes are TRBV2 and TRBJ1-1; D unclear. Sample: whole blood, taken in connection with sensitization to the hapten diphenylcyclopropenone (DPC). The origin of this receptor is a woman aged 50 to 65 with alopecia areata. Some clones in this sample may be carry-over from other donors' samples. The CDR3 DNA follows: TGTGCCAGCAGTGAGACTAACACTGAAGCTTTCTTT. Protein product: CASSETNTEAFF.